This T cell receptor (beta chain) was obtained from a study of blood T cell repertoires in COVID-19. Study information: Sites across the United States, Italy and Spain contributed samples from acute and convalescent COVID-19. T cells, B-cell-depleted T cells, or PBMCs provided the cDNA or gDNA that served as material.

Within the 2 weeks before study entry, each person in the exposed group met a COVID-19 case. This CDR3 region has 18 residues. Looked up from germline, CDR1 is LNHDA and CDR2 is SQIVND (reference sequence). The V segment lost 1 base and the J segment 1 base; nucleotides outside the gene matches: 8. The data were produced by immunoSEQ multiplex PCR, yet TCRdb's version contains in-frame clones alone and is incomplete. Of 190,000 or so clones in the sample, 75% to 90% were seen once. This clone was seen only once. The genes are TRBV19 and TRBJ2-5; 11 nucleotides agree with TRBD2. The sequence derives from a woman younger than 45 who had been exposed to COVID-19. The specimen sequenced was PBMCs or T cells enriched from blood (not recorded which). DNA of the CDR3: TGTGCCAGTAGTATAGGGGGGACTAGCGGACCCTTCCAAGAGACCCAGTACTTC. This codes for CASSIGGTSGPFQETQYF.